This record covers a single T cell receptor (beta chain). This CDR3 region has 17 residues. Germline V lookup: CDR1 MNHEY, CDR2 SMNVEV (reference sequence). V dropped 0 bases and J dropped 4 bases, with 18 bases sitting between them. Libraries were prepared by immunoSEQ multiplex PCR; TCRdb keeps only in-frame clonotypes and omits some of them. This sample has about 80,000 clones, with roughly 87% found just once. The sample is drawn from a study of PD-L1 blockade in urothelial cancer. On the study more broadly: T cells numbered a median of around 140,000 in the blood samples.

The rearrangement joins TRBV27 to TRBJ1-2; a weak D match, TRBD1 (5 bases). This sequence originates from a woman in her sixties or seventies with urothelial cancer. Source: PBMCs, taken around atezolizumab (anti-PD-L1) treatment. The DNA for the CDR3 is TGTGCCAGCAGTTTATCGAATTTTGGGGGGGAGTTCTATGGCTACACCTTC. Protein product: CASSLSNFGGEFYGYTF.